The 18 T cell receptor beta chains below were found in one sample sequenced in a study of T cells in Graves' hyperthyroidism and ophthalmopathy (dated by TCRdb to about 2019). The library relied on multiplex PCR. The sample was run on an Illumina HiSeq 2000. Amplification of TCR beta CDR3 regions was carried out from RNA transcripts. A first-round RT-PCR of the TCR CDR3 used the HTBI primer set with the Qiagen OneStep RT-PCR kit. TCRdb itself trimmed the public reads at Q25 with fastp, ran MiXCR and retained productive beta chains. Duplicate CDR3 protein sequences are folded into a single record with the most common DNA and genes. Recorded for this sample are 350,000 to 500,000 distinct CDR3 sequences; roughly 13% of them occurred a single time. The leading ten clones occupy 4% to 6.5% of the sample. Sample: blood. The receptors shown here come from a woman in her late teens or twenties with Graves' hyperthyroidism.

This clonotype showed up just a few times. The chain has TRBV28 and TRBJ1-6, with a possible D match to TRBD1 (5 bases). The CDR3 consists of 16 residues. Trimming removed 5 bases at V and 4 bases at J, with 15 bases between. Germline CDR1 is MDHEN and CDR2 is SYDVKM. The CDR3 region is CASSRAGQGYNSPLHF. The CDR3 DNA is TGTGCCAGCAGTCGAGCGGGTCAGGGTTATAATTCACCCCTCCACTTT.

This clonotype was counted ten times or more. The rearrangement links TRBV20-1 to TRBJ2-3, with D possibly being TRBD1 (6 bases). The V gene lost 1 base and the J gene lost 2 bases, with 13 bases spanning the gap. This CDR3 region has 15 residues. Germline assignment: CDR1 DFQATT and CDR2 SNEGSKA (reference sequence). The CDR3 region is CSARVLQGYTDTQYF. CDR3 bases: TGCAGTGCTAGAGTATTACAGGGTTACACAGATACGCAGTATTTT.

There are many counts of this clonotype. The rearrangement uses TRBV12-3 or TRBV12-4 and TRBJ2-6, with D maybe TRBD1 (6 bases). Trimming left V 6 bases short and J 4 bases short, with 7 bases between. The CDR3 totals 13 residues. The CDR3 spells CASRQGGANVLTF. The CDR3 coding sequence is TGTGCCAGCAGACAGGGCGGGGCCAACGTCCTGACTTTC.

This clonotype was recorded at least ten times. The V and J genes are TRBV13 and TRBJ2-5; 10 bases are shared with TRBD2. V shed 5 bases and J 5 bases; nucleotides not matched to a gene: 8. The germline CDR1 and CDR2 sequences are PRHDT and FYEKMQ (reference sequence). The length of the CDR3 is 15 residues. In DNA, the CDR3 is TGTGCCAGCAGCCCGCGGCTAGCGGGAGCGGAGACCCAGTACTTC. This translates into CASSPRLAGAETQYF.

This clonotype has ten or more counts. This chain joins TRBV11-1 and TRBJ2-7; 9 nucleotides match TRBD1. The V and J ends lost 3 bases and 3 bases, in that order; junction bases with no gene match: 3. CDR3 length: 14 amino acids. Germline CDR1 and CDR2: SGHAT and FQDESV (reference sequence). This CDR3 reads CASSFGTGSYEQYF. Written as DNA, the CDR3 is TGTGCCAGCAGCTTCGGGACAGGGAGCTACGAGCAGTACTTC.

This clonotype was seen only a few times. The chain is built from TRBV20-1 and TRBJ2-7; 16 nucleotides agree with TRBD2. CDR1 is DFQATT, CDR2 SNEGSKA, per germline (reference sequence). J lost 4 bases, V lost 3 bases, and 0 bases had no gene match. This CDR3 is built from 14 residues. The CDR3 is CSARGLAGGYEQYF. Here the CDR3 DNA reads TGCAGTGCTAGGGGACTAGCGGGAGGGTACGAGCAGTACTTC.

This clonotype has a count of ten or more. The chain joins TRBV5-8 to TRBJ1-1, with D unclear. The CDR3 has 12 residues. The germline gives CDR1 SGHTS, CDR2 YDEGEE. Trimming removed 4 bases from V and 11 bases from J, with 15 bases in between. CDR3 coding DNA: TGTGCCAGCAGCCAAACCGGGAAAGCGGCTTTCTTT. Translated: CASSQTGKAAFF.

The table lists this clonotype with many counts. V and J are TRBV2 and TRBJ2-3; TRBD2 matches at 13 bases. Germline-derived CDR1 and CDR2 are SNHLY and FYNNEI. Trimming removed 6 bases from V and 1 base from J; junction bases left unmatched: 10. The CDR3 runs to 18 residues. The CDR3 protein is CASRVLAGGQVGTDTQYF. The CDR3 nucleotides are TGTGCCAGCAGAGTACTAGCGGGAGGGCAAGTGGGCACAGATACGCAGTATTTT. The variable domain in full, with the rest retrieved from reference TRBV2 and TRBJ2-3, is EPEVTQTPSHQVTQMGQEVILRCVPISNHLYFYWYRQILGQKVEFLVSFYNNEISEKSEIFDDQFSVERPDGSNFTLKIRSTKLEDSAMYFCASRVLAGGQVGTDTQYFGPGTRLTVL.

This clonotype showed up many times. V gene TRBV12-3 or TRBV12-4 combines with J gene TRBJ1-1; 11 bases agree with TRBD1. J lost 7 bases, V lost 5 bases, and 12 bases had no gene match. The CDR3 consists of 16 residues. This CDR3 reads CASSALSGTGGNEAFF. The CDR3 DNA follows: TGTGCCAGCAGTGCCCTCTCCGGGACAGGGGGGAATGAAGCTTTCTTT.

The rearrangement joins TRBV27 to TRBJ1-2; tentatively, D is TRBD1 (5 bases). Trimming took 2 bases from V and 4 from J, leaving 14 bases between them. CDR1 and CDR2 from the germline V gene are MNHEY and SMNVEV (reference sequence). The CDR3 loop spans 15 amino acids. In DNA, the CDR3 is TGTGCCAGCAGTTTAGGGGCCTCCCTGGCCTATGGCTACACCTTC. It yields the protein CASSLGASLAYGYTF.

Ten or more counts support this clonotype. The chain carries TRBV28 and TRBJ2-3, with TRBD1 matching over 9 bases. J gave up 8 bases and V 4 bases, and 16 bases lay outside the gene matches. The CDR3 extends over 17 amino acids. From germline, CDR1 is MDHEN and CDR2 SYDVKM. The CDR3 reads CASSSVVRDREGGTQYF. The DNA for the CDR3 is TGTGCCAGCAGTTCTGTAGTCCGGGACAGGGAGGGTGGTACGCAGTATTTT.

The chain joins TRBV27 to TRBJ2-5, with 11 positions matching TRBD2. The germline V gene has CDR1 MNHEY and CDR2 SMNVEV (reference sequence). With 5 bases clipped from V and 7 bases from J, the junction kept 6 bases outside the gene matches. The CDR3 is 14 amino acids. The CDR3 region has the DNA TGTGCCAGCAGTCGAAGACTAGCGGGGATGACCCAGTACTTC. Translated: CASSRRLAGMTQYF.

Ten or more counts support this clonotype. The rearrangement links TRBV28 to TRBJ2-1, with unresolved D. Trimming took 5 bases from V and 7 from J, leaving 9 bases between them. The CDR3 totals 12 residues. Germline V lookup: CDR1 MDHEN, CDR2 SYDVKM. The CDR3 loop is CASSTNLNEQFF. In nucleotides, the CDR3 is TGTGCCAGCAGTACAAACCTAAATGAGCAGTTCTTC.

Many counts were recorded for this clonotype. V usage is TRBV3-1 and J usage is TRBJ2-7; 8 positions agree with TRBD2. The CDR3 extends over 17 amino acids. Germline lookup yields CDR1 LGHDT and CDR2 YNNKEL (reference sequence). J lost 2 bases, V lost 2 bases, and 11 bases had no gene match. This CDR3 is CASSQLTGTRHTYEQYF. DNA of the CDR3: TGTGCCAGCAGCCAATTAACCGGGACTAGGCACACCTACGAGCAGTACTTC.

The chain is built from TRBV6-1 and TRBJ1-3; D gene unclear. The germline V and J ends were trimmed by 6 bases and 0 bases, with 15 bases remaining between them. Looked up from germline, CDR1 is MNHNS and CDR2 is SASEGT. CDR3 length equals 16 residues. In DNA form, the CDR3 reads TGTGCCAGCAGCAGGACTGACCTTGGCTCTGGAAACACCATATATTTT. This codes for CASSRTDLGSGNTIYF.

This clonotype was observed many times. The CDR3 nucleotides are TGTGCCAGCCAAGGGGGGGGTAACACTGAAGCTTTCTTT. Amino acid sequence: CASQGGGNTEAFF. The chain uses TRBV28 and TRBJ1-1; TRBD1 is a possible D gene (6 bases). V was trimmed by 8 bases and J by 2 bases, leaving 12 bases between them. The CDR3 covers 13 residues. Germline V gene data show CDR1 as MDHEN and CDR2 as SYDVKM.

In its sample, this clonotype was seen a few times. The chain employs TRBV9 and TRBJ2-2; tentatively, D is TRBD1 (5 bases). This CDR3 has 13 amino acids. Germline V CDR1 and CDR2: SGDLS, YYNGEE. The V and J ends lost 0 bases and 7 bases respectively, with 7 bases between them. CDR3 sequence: CASSVGTIGELFF. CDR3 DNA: TGTGCCAGCAGCGTAGGGACAATCGGGGAGCTGTTTTTT.

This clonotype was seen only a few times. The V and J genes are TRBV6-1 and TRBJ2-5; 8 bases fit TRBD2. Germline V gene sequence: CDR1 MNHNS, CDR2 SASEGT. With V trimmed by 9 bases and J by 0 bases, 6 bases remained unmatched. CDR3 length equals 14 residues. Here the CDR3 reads CASSTGGNQETQYF. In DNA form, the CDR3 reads TGTGCCAGTTCGACGGGAGGGAACCAAGAGACCCAGTACTTC.